Sequencing of this T cell receptor beta chain was carried out in a study of immune characteristics of hereditary and idiopathic chronic pancreatitis. This CDR3 has 13 residues. Profiling relied on immunoSEQ multiplex PCR, and the TCRdb table lists in-frame clones only, not all of them. The sample lists about 540 clones, 60% to 80% occurring once. The table lists this clone with a few counts. Its ends do not fully match the called genes, so a read error is possible. The sample taken for sequencing was pancreas tissue. The rearrangement uses TRBV12-3 or TRBV12-4 and TRBJ1-6; no clear D gene. The sequence derives from a human donor who was a deceased organ donor serving as a healthy control. In DNA, the CDR3 is TGTGCCAGCAGTTTCTCCGATAATTCACCCCTCCACTTT. It codes for CASSFSDNSPLHF.